This T cell receptor beta chain was recovered during a study of cytomegalovirus exposure and HLA in healthy donors (dated by TCRdb to between 2016 and 2019). About the full investigation: An earlier analysis of 587 of the donors reported about 300 Gb of sequence data and around 100 million unique TCR beta sequences obtained from about 180 million T cells. The T cell repertoires of some 700 subjects were profiled by immunosequencing and related to cytomegalovirus serostatus. In an earlier analysis of 587 of the donors, high-throughput TCR beta sequencing was used to judge whether each TCR beta V gene segment behaved as functional or pseudogenic. On average, 235,054 unique TCR beta nucleotide sequences were sequenced per donor among 398 genotyped donors of the cohort, with around 19% of those sequences being non-productive. Among the roughly 400 genotyped donors, about 83% belonged to the genetic ancestry cluster associated with self-reported Caucasian donors. High-throughput TCR immunosequencing, statistical association of individual TCRs with disease status, and machine learning were combined to predict cytomegalovirus infection status. To study patterns of TCR occurrence, a later analysis re-analyzed previously published TCR beta repertoires from several hundred donors and added high-resolution HLA genotyping. Typing coverage varied by locus: 629-630 donors for A, B, C, DRB1 and DQB1; roughly 520 for DQA1; more than 600 for DPA1; some 470 for DPB1. A later genetic analysis took genome-wide SNP genotypes for about 55% of the roughly 670 donors and used that subset as a discovery cohort. Five DR-DQ haplotypes were handled as single units for association and clustering, since linkage in the cohort was strong. The study was designed to test whether signatures of past pathogen exposure could be identified by cataloging public T cell receptors. Alongside the repertoire data, information on donor age, sex, ethnicity and CMV serostatus was compiled. In the later analysis, no new phenotypic data were used to find candidate immune exposures; instead, reliance was placed on TCR beta sequences and their occurrence across donors. Every discovery cohort repertoire had been produced on one sequencing platform. About 280 gigabases of sequencing data and approximately 80 million unique TCR sequences were included in an early release covering several hundred HLA-typed donors. Besides the first cohort of under 700 subjects, a separate validation cohort made up of around 120 different subjects was used. HLA typing included class I and class II loci at four-digit resolution. Overall results and qualifications from the work: In a later analysis, most CMV-associated TCR beta chains were found to appear HLA-restricted, with HLA associations seemingly driven largely by CMV exposure. Linkage disequilibrium might explain the correlated functional status among segregating V segments, but an unknown experimental factor could not be excluded. Broadly in line with IMGT annotations, most TCR beta V segments showed up in productive rearrangements about 90% or about 30% of the time in an earlier analysis of approximately 600 of the donors. According to a later analysis, TCR association rates differed among HLA loci, with DRB1 alleles showing the most associated TCRs and HLA-C alleles showing the fewest. In a later genetic analysis, a missense DCLRE1C variant was associated with V-gene and J-gene trimming of TCR beta chains, and the association was replicated in an independent cohort. In a later analysis, several top co-occurrence clusters were reported to appear linked to parvovirus B19, influenza, CMV and Epstein-Barr virus. A later genetic analysis reported fewer N-insertions in productive TCRs among donors in an Asian-associated ancestry cluster than the 666-donor mean. The presence/absence analyses assumed that sequencing depth was roughly uniform across donors, and that assumption may not be true. Some IMGT-functional V segments, including TRBV6-2 and TRBV6-3, could not be told apart with the 87-base-pair reads, so those segments were excluded. The study gave a list of under 200 TCR beta chains associated with cytomegalovirus. A cluster of highly shared sequence variants was judged likely to be a technical artifact of the sequencing pipeline. Compared with equally common non-associated chains, HLA-associated TCR beta chains in a later analysis were more clonally expanded and had lower generation probabilities. Because HLA typing was missing for some donors at each locus, association tests included only the typed subset. Three of the identified cytomegalovirus-associated TCR beta chains were confirmed in vitro to be specific for cytomegalovirus antigens. Immune exposure information for the cohort was limited to CMV serostatus. A later analysis associated about 17,000 TCR beta sequences with specific HLA alleles at a false discovery rate of 0.05. Only TCR beta chains were sequenced in this cohort, and the absence of alpha or paired-chain data limited detectable features. It was suggested by the authors that the approach could potentially be generalized to other disease states and immunological phenotypes. Cytomegalovirus status was reported to be diagnosed by the classifier with high specificity and sensitivity in both the original and validation cohorts. Most TCR sequences were seen in very few donors, while some public TCRs were found in many individuals. Assigning TCR associations to individual alleles was difficult when HLA alleles, especially DR and DQ, strongly co-occurred. A further reported finding was that TCR beta sequences accurately predicted the HLA-A and HLA-B alleles for most subjects in the first cohort. Approximately 16 rarely observed V segments, including chromosome 9 orphons, were excluded from the earlier analysis of some 590 of the donors because counts were too low.

The method was the immunoSEQ multiplex PCR assay. The multiplex PCR relied on a mix of 60 forward primers for TCR Vbeta segments and 13 reverse primers for TCR Jbeta segments. The CDR3 region of rearranged TCR beta genes was amplified from genomic DNA by a multiplex PCR assay. The amplified TCR beta libraries were sequenced on the Illumina HiSeq System as 87-base-pair reads. As for the original processing: Across the 500 to 750 repertoires, a later analysis counted approximately 75 million unique TCR beta chains, around 11 million of which were shared by at least two donors. Raw reads were error-corrected and collapsed into unique sequences by a nearest-neighbor algorithm in which closely related sequences were merged to remove PCR and sequencing errors. To assign V, D and J gene segments, CDR3 sequences were aligned to IMGT reference sequences. For a sequence to be retained, a match of at least six nucleotides to both a V gene segment and a J gene segment was required. A rearrangement counted as productive if the CDR3 had no stop codons and remained in frame with V and J, and every other rearrangement counted as non-productive. Following IMGT convention, CDR3 was defined as the stretch from the second conserved V-encoded cysteine up to the conserved J-encoded phenylalanine. The earlier analysis of about 610 of the donors excluded sequences that lacked an unambiguous match to a single V gene segment. In an earlier analysis of almost 600 of the donors, a V segment was called functional when productive rearrangements were above 56.7%, and segregating when the standard deviation between donors exceeded 5%. To diagnose cytomegalovirus status from the catalog of TCR beta chain sequences, a statistical classification framework was built. A later analysis assigned V and J genes by comparing TCR nucleotide sequences with IMGT/GENE-DB human TR gene sequences. A later analysis assigned CDR3 sequences and most-parsimonious VDJ recombination scenarios with the TCRdist pipeline. In a later analysis, each TCR beta chain was defined by its CDR3 amino acid sequence together with its V-gene family, and reads without a unique V-gene family were excluded. To address suspected cross-contamination and a sequencing artifact, a later analysis removed roughly 640 highly shared, low-generation-probability nucleotide sequences. In a later analysis, a clonal expansion index for each public chain was calculated from normalized within-repertoire ranks of inferred template counts. A later analysis computed generation probabilities with a VDJ recombination model fitted to out-of-frame rearrangements, and checked the results against IGoR. In a later analysis, hypergeometric tests were used to score TCR-TCR, TCR-HLA and TCR-CMV co-occurrence, with a repertoire-size bias correction applied to TCR pairs. To estimate false discovery rates, a later analysis permuted the HLA or CMV assignments 20 times. In a later analysis, co-occurring TCRs were grouped with DBSCAN, and TCRdist sequence similarity was added when clustering was performed within HLA-allele-positive subsets. Co-occurrence clustering excluded repertoires with fewer than 30,000 or more than 120,000 public chains, plus five with anomalous nucleotide sharing. Sourced from immuneACCESS, this table was stored by TCRdb with only in-frame sequences that have V and J called. A share of the clones is absent; for the studies checked, an unresolved V gene accounts for under half, and the remainder has no known explanation. The DNA was the basis for D and trimming; V, J and clone size are from that table. The sample profile shows fewer than 120,000 clones; approximately 83% of them were found once. The ten largest clones add up to 1.5% to 2% of the sample.

As regards this clone: Its binding antigen is unknown. No qualities accompany the bases; no much larger clone lies one base away.

The cohort comprised approximately 700 healthy bone marrow donors. All cohort members were sampled while nominally healthy, although unrecorded immune exposures were likely present. The donor was CMV seronegative and belonged to the group of over 350 seronegative cohort members. A peripheral blood sample was collected from each donor, and TCR beta sequencing was performed on peripheral blood mononuclear cells. The Qiagen DNeasy Blood Extraction Kit was used to extract genomic DNA from the blood cell samples. V is pared back by 5 bases and J by 5 bases, with 9 bases lying between the germline termini. Counted from cysteine to phenylalanine, this CDR3 has 12 amino acids. The kept DNA is CDR3 alone, 36 bases in frame from the first base. CDR1 and CDR2 are drawn from the germline V gene: MDHEN, SYDVKM.

This sequence was found in a man aged 35 to 55 in good health and CMV-seronegative. The chain is made from TRBV28 and TRBJ2-5; a weak D assignment points to TRBD2 (5 bases agree). What was sequenced was PBMCs. The bases are TGTGCCAGCAGTGGCCGCGGGGAGACCCAGTACTTC. Its coded protein is CASSGRGETQYF.